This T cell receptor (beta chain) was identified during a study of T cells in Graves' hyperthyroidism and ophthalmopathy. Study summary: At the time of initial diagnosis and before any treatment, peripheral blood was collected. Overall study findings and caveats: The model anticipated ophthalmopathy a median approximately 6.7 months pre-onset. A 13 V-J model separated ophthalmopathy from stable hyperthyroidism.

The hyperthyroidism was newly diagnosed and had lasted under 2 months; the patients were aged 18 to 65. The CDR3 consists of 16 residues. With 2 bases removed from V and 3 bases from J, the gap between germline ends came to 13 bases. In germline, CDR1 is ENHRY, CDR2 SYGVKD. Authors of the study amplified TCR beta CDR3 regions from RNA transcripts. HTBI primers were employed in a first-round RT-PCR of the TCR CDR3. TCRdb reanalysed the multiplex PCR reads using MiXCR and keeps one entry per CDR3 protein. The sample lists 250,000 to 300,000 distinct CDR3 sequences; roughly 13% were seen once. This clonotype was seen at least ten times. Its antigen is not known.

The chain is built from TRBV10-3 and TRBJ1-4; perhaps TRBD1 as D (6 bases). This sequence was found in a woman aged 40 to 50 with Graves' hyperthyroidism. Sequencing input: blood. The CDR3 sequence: CAISEARTASNEKLFF. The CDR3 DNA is TGTGCCATCAGTGAGGCCCGGACAGCTTCTAATGAAAAACTGTTTTTT.